This TCR beta chain was profiled in a study of blood T cell repertoires in COVID-19. Study-wide context: Italy, Spain and the United States were the sources of the convalescent and acute COVID-19 samples.

Researchers sorted participants into cohorts using their self-reported clinical history. Clones were sequenced by immunoSEQ multiplex PCR, and TCRdb holds only the in-frame ones, with some missing. The sample carries hundreds of thousands of clones, approximately 90% recorded once. Sequenced sample: PBMCs or T cells enriched from blood (not recorded which). The source is a man aged 40-49 years who had recovered from COVID-19.

In nucleotides, the CDR3 is TGTGCCAGCAGTACCGGGACTAGTGACACCGGGGAGCTGTTTTTT. Translating it yields CASSTGTSDTGELFF. J is TRBJ2-2 and V is TRBV6-2 or TRBV6-3; 8 nucleotides align to TRBD2. With 5 bases clipped from V and 3 bases from J, the junction kept 5 bases outside the gene matches. The V gene's germline CDR1 is MNHEY and CDR2 SVGEGT. This CDR3 comprises 15 residues.